These 10 T cell receptor beta chains were all obtained from the same sample, sequenced in a study of blood T cell repertoires in COVID-19. Method: immunoSEQ multiplex PCR; TCRdb's copy keeps in-frame clones and lacks some. The repertoire has fewer than 600,000 clones, roughly 88% of them found once; the top ten carry roughly 1.9%. The specimen sequenced was PBMCs or T cells enriched from blood (not recorded which). Every receptor here comes from a middle-aged woman who had recovered from COVID-19.

This clone appeared once. This sequence joins TRBV4-3 and TRBJ2-5; 7 bases fit TRBD1. The CDR3 consists of 15 residues. Trimming at V came to 0 bases and at J to 2 bases, leaving 3 bases not matched to a gene. Germline CDR1 is LGHNA and CDR2 is YSLEER. CDR3 sequence: CASSQDPGQQETQYF. CDR3 nucleotides: TGCGCCAGCAGCCAAGATCCGGGACAGCAAGAGACCCAGTACTTC.

The rearrangement links TRBV6-5 to TRBJ1-4; tentative D call: TRBD1 (5 bases). There are 14 residues in the CDR3. Deletions cut 6 bases from V and 7 bases from J, with 15 bases between. The germline V gene encodes CDR1 MNHEY and CDR2 SVGAGI. CDR3 DNA: TGTGCCAGCAGCCCCACGGCCGGGGGTGAAAAACTGTTTTTT. Residues: CASSPTAGGEKLFF.

The rearrangement links TRBV6-6 to TRBJ2-7; 10 nucleotides match TRBD1. Unmatched junction bases numbered 6, after V lost 7 bases and J lost 3 bases. Germline CDR1 reads MNHNY; CDR2 reads SVGAGI (reference sequence). The CDR3 sequence is 14 residues long. CDR3 sequence (DNA): TGTGCCAGCACCTCCCGGACAGGGGGCTACGAGCAGTACTTC. As protein: CASTSRTGGYEQYF.

The chain recombines TRBV29-1 with TRBJ1-2; 11 bases map to TRBD1. Germline V lookup: CDR1 SQVTM, CDR2 ANQGSEA. This CDR3 has 14 residues. Trimming at V came to 3 bases and at J to 4 bases, leaving 4 bases not matched to a gene. CDR3 sequence (DNA): TGCAGCGTTGAGAGGGACAGGGGGTCCTATGGCTACACCTTC. It is translated as CSVERDRGSYGYTF.

The chain joins TRBV19 to TRBJ2-7, with TRBD2 matching over 7 bases. This CDR3 has 14 amino acids. V shed 10 bases and J 0 bases; nucleotides not matched to a gene: 9. Germline V CDR1 and CDR2: LNHDA, SQIVND (reference sequence). CDR3 region: CATKSGTYSYEQYF. The CDR3 nucleotides are TGTGCCACCAAGAGCGGGACCTACTCCTACGAGCAGTACTTC.

The chain recombines TRBV2 with TRBJ2-3; D unresolved. V was shortened by 3 bases and J by 0 bases, with 10 bases between the two germline ends. Per the germline V gene, CDR1 is SNHLY and CDR2 is FYNNEI. This CDR3 comprises 15 residues. DNA for the CDR3: TGTGCCAGCAGTGAGGCCAGGTTTAGCACAGATACGCAGTATTTT. As protein: CASSEARFSTDTQYF.

This rearrangement joins TRBV7-9 to TRBJ2-7; D is undetermined. V was clipped by 1 base and J by 6 bases, with 13 bases between them. From germline, CDR1 is SEHNR and CDR2 FQNEAQ (reference sequence). The length of the CDR3 is 14 residues. For the CDR3, the DNA is TGTGCCAGCAGCTTAGGGCTTAGTGGGCTCGAGCAGTACTTC. Translating gives CASSLGLSGLEQYF.

This clone was seen a handful of times. V and J are TRBV15 and TRBJ2-5, with 9 bases identical to TRBD2. The CDR3 consists of 14 residues. The germline V gene has CDR1 LNHNV and CDR2 YYDKDF (reference sequence). V lost 6 bases and J lost 4; bases outside the gene matches: 6. CDR3 sequence: CATRPFSGRETQYF. CDR3 sequence (DNA): TGTGCCACCAGGCCCTTTAGCGGGAGAGAGACCCAGTACTTC.

V is TRBV20-1 and J is TRBJ2-7; D may be TRBD2 (5 bases). This CDR3 is built from 11 residues. CDR1 and CDR2 from the germline V gene are DFQATT and SNEGSKA (reference sequence). The V end was cut by 4 bases, the J end by 3 bases, with 7 bases between. CDR3 residues: CSAKSGYEQYF. CDR3 coding DNA: TGCAGTGCTAAGAGCGGCTACGAGCAGTACTTC.

This rearrangement joins TRBV5-5 to TRBJ2-7, with D perhaps TRBD2 (5 bases). CDR1 SGHKS and CDR2 YYEKEE come from the germline V gene (reference sequence). The CDR3 consists of 13 residues. The V end lost 4 bases, the J end lost 3 bases, and 11 bases lay between the germline ends. CDR3 nucleotide sequence: TGTGCCAGCAGCCGGGGAGCAGACTACGAGCAGTACTTC. Protein: CASSRGADYEQYF.